These 10 T cell receptor beta chains were all obtained from the same sample, sequenced in a study of cytomegalovirus exposure and HLA in healthy donors. PCR primers comprised 60 Vbeta and 13 Jbeta primers. Data came from immunoSEQ multiplex PCR; TCRdb stores just in-frame clones and leaves some out. Recorded for this sample: about 54,000 clones. Sequencing input: PBMCs. These receptors were taken from a woman in her thirties or forties in good health and CMV-seronegative.

This chain links TRBV30 with TRBJ2-1; D call uncertain. The CDR3 runs to 14 residues. The germline V and J ends were trimmed by 4 bases and 0 bases, with 10 bases remaining between them. The V gene's germline CDR1 is GTSNPN and CDR2 SVGIG (reference sequence). The CDR3 here is CAWTEPSSYNEQFF. In DNA, the CDR3 is TGTGCCTGGACCGAGCCGAGCTCCTACAATGAGCAGTTCTTC.

The rearrangement joins TRBV19 to TRBJ1-5; perhaps TRBD1 as D (5 bases). Trimming shortened V by 6 bases and J by 3 bases, and 15 bases separated the two germline ends. This CDR3 comprises 15 residues. Germline assignment: CDR1 LNHDA and CDR2 SQIVND (reference sequence). The CDR3 nucleotides are TGTGCCAGTAGCCGGCAGGGAACCTCCAATCAGCCCCAGCATTTT. It codes for CASSRQGTSNQPQHF.

The gene calls are TRBV5-6 and TRBJ2-3, with D hard to call. Germline V gives CDR1 SGHDT, CDR2 YYEEEE. The CDR3 extends over 16 amino acids. V was shortened by 4 bases and J by 0 bases, with 15 bases between the two germline ends. CDR3 nucleotides: TGTGCCAGCAGCGATCCCCGGGTCCTAAGCACAGATACGCAGTATTTT. It yields the protein CASSDPRVLSTDTQYF.

The V gene is TRBV28, the J gene TRBJ2-3, with 10 bases that match TRBD2. The CDR3 extends over 16 amino acids. The germline V gene has CDR1 MDHEN and CDR2 SYDVKM. The V gene end was trimmed by 5 bases and the J gene end by 3 bases; junction bases not matched to a gene: 8. Written as DNA, the CDR3 is TGTGCCAGCAGTGATCCCCGGACTAGCGGTACAGATACGCAGTATTTT. It translates to CASSDPRTSGTDTQYF.

The rearrangement joins TRBV19 to TRBJ2-5; D may be TRBD2 (5 bases). The DNA end favors TRBJ2-7, so the J call may be wrong. The CDR3 has 15 residues. CDR1 is LNHDA and CDR2 is SQIVND in the germline V gene (reference sequence). CDR3 protein: CASFTRRVPSYEQYF. The CDR3 DNA follows: TGTGCCAGTTTTACGCGGCGGGTCCCCTCCTACGAGCAGTACTTC.

With respect to this clone: This specimen includes other DNA sequences encoding the same CDR3. The chain employs TRBV27 and TRBJ2-3; 7 nucleotides match TRBD2. CDR3 size: 15 residues. The V gene end was trimmed by 3 bases and the J gene end by 3 bases; junction bases not matched to a gene: 6. CDR1 and CDR2 (germline): MNHEY, SMNVEV (reference sequence). In DNA, the CDR3 is TGTGCCAGCAGTTTTCTGGTGGGAGGGACAGATACGCAGTATTTT. It translates to CASSFLVGGTDTQYF.

This chain uses TRBV28 with TRBJ1-1; 7 nucleotides match TRBD1. The length of the CDR3 is 13 residues. Per germline, CDR1 MDHEN and CDR2 SYDVKM. V was clipped by 1 base and J by 5 bases; unmatched bases: 1. CDR3 region: CASSLYRGTEAFF. The CDR3 DNA reads TGTGCCAGCAGTTTATACAGGGGAACTGAAGCTTTCTTT.

This clone counts as medium-sized by frequency. This sequence joins TRBV10-1 and TRBJ1-5; D perhaps matches TRBD1 (6 bases). This CDR3 contains 13 residues. From germline, CDR1 is WNHNN and CDR2 SYGVQD (reference sequence). V was cut by 10 bases and J by 6 bases, with 16 bases left in between. CDR3 sequence (DNA): TGCGCCACTTCGAACAGGGTGGGTCAGCCCCAGCATTTT. It specifies CATSNRVGQPQHF.

J is TRBJ2-5 and V is TRBV5-4, with TRBD2 matching over 12 bases. The trim removed 3 bases at V and 3 bases at J, leaving 3 bases unmatched. CDR1 and CDR2 (germline): SGHNT, YYREEE (reference sequence). The CDR3 consists of 15 residues. This CDR3 is CASSSSGGAEETQYF. The CDR3 bases are TGTGCCAGCAGCTCTAGCGGGGGGGCGGAAGAGACCCAGTACTTC.

V usage is TRBV4-1 and J usage is TRBJ1-1, with unresolved D. Germline V gene lookup returns CDR1 MGHRA and CDR2 YSYEKL. Trimming cost V 0 bases and J 5 bases, with 7 bases left between them. The CDR3 loop spans 13 amino acids. CDR3 nucleotides: TGCGCCAGCAGCCAAGACGGGGAAACTGAAGCTTTCTTT. Its protein is CASSQDGETEAFF.